Listed below are T cell receptor beta chains from one sample, sequenced in a study of shared clonotypes between healthy human individuals. Using immunoSEQ multiplex PCR, the repertoire was profiled, and TCRdb retains in-frame clones only, with some absent. Of roughly 2,000,000 clones in the sample, approximately 95% were seen once. The material sequenced was naive CD8+ T cells sorted from blood. The source is a man aged 18 to 29 in good health. Both conserved end residues are part of each CDR3. Fields, in order: J gene, CDR3 length, V gene, D gene, clone size, CDR3 protein, CDR3 DNA. A D gene is named only where the DNA matches it firmly. Expanded clones are given a class, and other clones once, few, many or no size at all.

TRBJ2-7	15	TRBV5-1	TRBD1	.	CASSLAKQGAGEQYF	TGCGCCAGCAGCTTGGCTAAACAGGGGGCGGGCGAGCAGTACTTC
TRBJ2-1	13	TRBV19	.	.	CASSFTQNNEQFF	TGTGCCAGTAGTTTCACCCAGAACAATGAGCAGTTCTTC
TRBJ2-2	14	TRBV18	.	.	CASADWANTGELFF	TGTGCCAGCGCCGACTGGGCGAACACCGGGGAGCTGTTTTTT
TRBJ1-2	18	TRBV4-1	.	.	CASSQGPGGLGATHGYTF	TGCGCCAGCAGCCAAGGCCCCGGAGGGTTGGGCGCGACTCATGGCTACACCTTC
TRBJ2-7	14	TRBV6-5	.	few	CASSYASGGVEQYF	TGTGCCAGCAGTTACGCGAGTGGTGGGGTCGAGCAGTACTTC
TRBJ2-3	17	TRBV27	TRBD2	.	CASSLLEREGLSNTQYF	TGTGCCAGCAGTTTATTAGAGCGGGAGGGCTTAAGTAATACGCAGTATTTT
TRBJ1-1	13	TRBV11-3	.	once	CASSLSPNTEAFF	TGTGCCAGCAGCTTAAGTCCTAACACTGAAGCTTTCTTT
TRBJ1-1	14	TRBV6-6	.	.	CASSRLDSNTEAFF	TGTGCCAGCAGTCGTCTGGACAGTAACACTGAAGCTTTCTTT
TRBJ2-3	14	TRBV30	.	.	CAWSEVTSTDTQYF	TGTGCCTGGAGTGAGGTAACTAGCACAGATACGCAGTATTTT
TRBJ1-1	15	TRBV5-1	.	.	CASSLVSPWDTEAFF	TGCGCCAGCAGCTTGGTCTCCCCCTGGGACACTGAAGCTTTCTTT
TRBJ2-7	14	TRBV5-8	TRBD1	.	CASSLAGTGVEQYF	TGTGCCAGCAGCTTGGCGGGGACAGGGGTCGAGCAGTACTTC
TRBJ2-2	15	TRBV6-5	TRBD2	.	CASSRTSGGTGELFF	TGTGCCAGCAGCCGGACTAGCGGGGGCACCGGGGAGCTGTTTTTT
TRBJ2-7	15	TRBV19	.	.	CASSSTGLFSYEQYF	TGTGCCAGTAGTTCGACGGGACTTTTCTCCTACGAGCAGTACTTC
TRBJ1-2	13	TRBV11-3	.	.	CASSLEGGYGYTF	TGTGCCAGCAGCTTAGAGGGCGGCTATGGCTACACCTTC
TRBJ2-3	12	TRBV9	.	.	CASSVGAGGRNF	TGTGCCAGCAGCGTAGGAGCAGGGGGGAGGAATTTT
TRBJ1-6	15	TRBV2	.	.	CASAHQGLVNSPLHF	TGTGCCAGCGCCCATCAGGGTTTGGTGAATTCACCCCTCCACTTT
TRBJ1-1	15	TRBV10-1	TRBD1	.	CASSESTGVGTEAFF	TGCGCCAGCAGTGAGTCGACAGGGGTGGGCACTGAAGCTTTCTTT
TRBJ1-1	13	TRBV5-1	.	.	CASSLELGTEAFF	TGCGCCAGCAGCTTGGAGTTAGGCACTGAAGCTTTCTTT
TRBJ2-7	15	TRBV7-9	.	.	CASSRGGTGLYEQYF	TGTGCCAGCAGCCGAGGGGGTACAGGGCTCTACGAGCAGTACTTC
TRBJ2-1	13	TRBV27	TRBD2	.	CASSPGGAWEQFF	TGTGCCAGCAGCCCGGGAGGGGCCTGGGAGCAGTTCTTC
TRBJ2-3	15	TRBV5-1	.	.	CASSLFGGSTDTQYF	TGCGCCAGCAGCTTGTTTGGGGGGAGCACAGATACGCAGTATTTT
TRBJ1-2	13	TRBV28	.	.	CATKDSSNYGYTF	TGTGCCACCAAGGACTCTTCTAACTATGGCTACACCTTC
TRBJ2-3	17	TRBV11-2	TRBD2	.	CASSLVGGGAWTDTQYF	TGTGCCAGCAGCTTAGTTGGCGGGGGGGCTTGGACAGATACGCAGTATTTT
TRBJ2-5	12	TRBV6-5	.	.	CASGSLQETQYF	TGTGCCAGCGGGTCACTTCAAGAGACCCAGTACTTC
TRBJ2-3	17	TRBV4-3	.	once	CASSQDRLGTDTDTQYF	TGCGCCAGCAGCCAAGATAGACTAGGGACCGACACAGATACGCAGTATTTT
TRBJ2-7	14	TRBV29-1	.	.	CSVEGAVGTYEQYF	TGCAGCGTTGAGGGGGCGGTAGGCACCTACGAGCAGTACTTC
TRBJ2-7	14	TRBV11-2	TRBD1	.	CASSLTGPNYEQYF	TGTGCCAGCAGCTTGACAGGGCCAAACTACGAGCAGTACTTC
TRBJ2-3	20	TRBV4-3	TRBD2	.	CASSQDVLAGAGVSADTQYF	TGCGCCAGCAGCCAGGACGTACTAGCGGGAGCAGGAGTGAGCGCAGATACGCAGTATTTT
TRBJ1-3	14	TRBV13	.	.	CASSLGGNGNTIYF	TGTGCCAGCAGCTTAGGCGGGAATGGTAACACCATATATTTT
TRBJ1-1	13	TRBV15	.	.	CATAPNPNTEAFF	TGTGCCACCGCCCCAAACCCGAACACTGAAGCTTTCTTT
TRBJ2-3	17	TRBV9	TRBD2	.	CASSVTGLAGSTDTQYF	TGTGCCAGCAGCGTCACAGGACTAGCGGGAAGCACAGATACGCAGTATTTT
TRBJ2-1	15	TRBV6-1	TRBD2	once	CASSELAGVGNEQFF	TGTGCCAGCAGTGAACTAGCGGGAGTCGGCAATGAGCAGTTCTTC
TRBJ2-5	13	TRBV27	.	.	CASSLVGGETQYF	TGTGCCAGCAGTTTAGTGGGGGGAGAGACCCAGTACTTC
TRBJ1-2	15	TRBV9	TRBD1	once	CASSPSGTAYYGYTF	TGTGCCAGCAGCCCTTCCGGGACAGCTTACTATGGCTACACCTTC
TRBJ2-2	14	TRBV10-1	.	.	CASSGYENTGELFF	TGCGCCAGCAGTGGTTACGAGAACACCGGGGAGCTGTTTTTT
TRBJ2-5	14	TRBV5-6	TRBD1	.	CASSFLTGRETQYF	TGTGCCAGCAGCTTTCTGACAGGGCGGGAGACCCAGTACTTC
TRBJ2-7	15	TRBV5-5	.	.	CASSLEGFMSYEQYF	TGTGCCAGCAGCTTAGAAGGGTTTATGTCCTACGAGCAGTACTTC
TRBJ1-3	14	TRBV4-1	.	.	CASSHIGDQDTIYF	TGCGCCAGCAGCCACATAGGTGATCAAGACACCATATATTTT
TRBJ2-7	17	TRBV27	TRBD1	.	CASSLLSPEGQGYEQYF	TGTGCCAGCAGTTTACTGTCTCCGGAGGGACAGGGCTACGAGCAGTACTTC
TRBJ1-5	14	TRBV6-1	.	.	CASSDFPGPQPQHF	TGTGCCAGCAGTGACTTTCCAGGGCCCCAGCCCCAGCATTTT
TRBJ2-7	14	TRBV7-2	.	.	CASSLKGTSYEQYF	TGTGCCAGCAGCTTAAAAGGAACCTCCTACGAGCAGTACTTC
TRBJ2-7	15	TRBV6-1	TRBD2	.	CASSVGRMTSYEQYF	TGTGCCAGCAGTGTCGGGAGGATGACGTCCTACGAGCAGTACTTC
TRBJ2-7	15	TRBV9	TRBD1	.	CASSVGPAGGYEQYF	TGTGCCAGCAGCGTAGGCCCAGCAGGGGGCTACGAGCAGTACTTC
TRBJ2-5	12	TRBV30	.	.	CAWSVLGETQYF	TGTGCCTGGAGTGTACTTGGGGAGACCCAGTACTTC
TRBJ2-5	15	TRBV27	.	once	CASSTLQGLRETQYF	TGTGCCAGCAGCACCTTACAGGGACTGAGGGAGACCCAGTACTTC
TRBJ1-1	13	TRBV29-1	TRBD1	.	CSVSTGPNTEAFF	TGCAGCGTCTCGACAGGGCCGAACACTGAAGCTTTCTTT
TRBJ2-7	13	TRBV5-1	TRBD1	.	CASSQWTGGEQYF	TGCGCCAGCAGCCAGTGGACAGGGGGCGAGCAGTACTTC
TRBJ2-5	15	TRBV4-1	.	.	CASSQGEGYMETQYF	TGCGCCAGCAGCCAAGGCGAAGGGTATATGGAGACCCAGTACTTC
TRBJ1-4	14	TRBV19	.	.	CASSIGGFNEKLFF	TGTGCCAGTAGTATAGGAGGGTTTAATGAAAAACTGTTTTTT
TRBJ2-7	14	TRBV7-2	.	.	CASSSYLGTYEQYF	TGTGCCAGCAGCTCCTATCTTGGGACCTACGAGCAGTACTTC
TRBJ2-7	12	TRBV2	.	.	CASSDSLYEQYF	TGTGCCAGCAGTGACAGTTTATACGAGCAGTACTTC
TRBJ1-5	15	TRBV28	TRBD1	.	CASSLVDRGYQPQHF	TGTGCCAGCAGTTTAGTAGACAGGGGATATCAGCCCCAGCATTTT